This T cell receptor beta chain was observed in a study of shared clonotypes between healthy human individuals (dated by TCRdb to the early 2020s). Study-level background: A couple of women and three men aged 18 to 49 years were included in the cohort. Blood TCR repertoires of four to six healthy adults were deeply sequenced to estimate repertoire size and the extent of clonotype sharing between individuals. For each donor, CD4 naive and CD4 memory were each given three plates, CD8 naive was given two plates, and CD8 memory was given one plate. Libraries were prepared and TCR repertoires were sequenced by different laboratories using diverse techniques, in order to increase sequencing depth and limit assay-specific biases. Leukapheresis yielded between about 0.94 and 9.5 billion PBMCs per donor. Study-wide conclusions, independent of this receptor: Sampling was restricted to blood, and TCR repertoires in tissues likely differ from the TCR repertoires found in blood. Rarefaction of sorted-subset datasets indicated incomplete sequencing despite the large sequencing depth. Because the study included a small number of donors, the genetic and exposure-history diversity represented was limited. Naive subsets generally had larger estimated clonotype richness than memory subsets. Higher generation probabilities were observed for clonotypes shared by all four sorted-subset donors than for non-shared clonotypes. When four donors were compared, the shared fraction of clonotypes was about 5% for naive CD4, roughly 3.4% for naive CD8, more than 2% for memory CD4, and under 0.5% for memory CD8. Pairwise subsampling indicated that sequencing depth was expected to affect the degree of clonotype sharing among donors.

CDR1 and CDR2, looked up from the germline V gene, are MNHNS and SASEGT. V loses 4 bases at its end and J loses 2 bases; junction bases beyond the gene matches: 6. The CDR3 measures 16 amino acids from cysteine to phenylalanine. Left in the record is the CDR3 DNA by itself, 48 bases read in frame from the first base. The donors were healthy, HIV-negative adults who had no recently reported acute infections or vaccinations. Every donor was a Caucasian adult living in Nashville, Tennessee, USA. CD4+ T cells were enriched by magnetic negative selection, after which naive cells were positively selected on CD45RA and the negative fraction was taken as the memory subset. Blood was obtained by leukapheresis, after which PBMCs were separated by Ficoll-Histopaque density gradient centrifugation and cryopreserved in liquid nitrogen vapor phase. Analytical flow cytometry was used to check the purity and quantity of every magnetically sorted T cell population. Each sorted fraction had its genomic DNA isolated and then quantified by UV absorbance on a Nanodrop 2000c.

A word on this clone: No antigen is known for it. Base qualities are missing; no much larger clone stands one base away.

Using the deep immunoSEQ assay, multiplex PCR amplified TCR CDR3 regions from genomic DNA. Extracted genomic DNA from each cell subset was spread evenly across all wells of several immunoSEQ 96-well plates, with each plate serving as a replicate. Each replicate PCR for sorted subsets received roughly 200 ng genomic DNA, equal to around 32,000 T cell genomes. Purified libraries were quantified with a Qubit 3.0 fluorometer, sized on a Bioanalyzer 2100, and re-quantified with the KAPA Library Quantification kit. Each immunoSEQ 96-well plate was sequenced on its own single-read 150-cycle Illumina NextSeq 550 flow cell. In the source study's methods: Because the immunoSEQ output held only junctional sequences and lacked quality scores, the filtering could not match the filtering applied to full-length reads. To assign V/J genes and CDR3, sequences were annotated using PyIR, a Python wrapper for IgBLAST v1.9, with IMGT germline references. Any read was removed if the V/J assignment was weak (E-value above 1e-6), the CDR3 was missing, or the read contained stop codons, out-of-frame junctions, or ambiguous translated residues. A V3J clonotype was defined by an identical inferred V gene, J gene, and CDR3 amino acid sequence. Percentage overlap between repertoires was computed as shared unique clonotypes divided by the size of the smaller repertoire. Richness of each repertoire was evaluated using RTK rarefaction, the Chao1 estimator, and Recon v2.1 estimates of unobserved clonotypes. Generation probabilities for all TCRbeta clonotypes obtained by the gDNA method from a few donors were computed using OLGA. This immuneACCESS table, as held by TCRdb, lists in-frame sequences with V and J called but not all clones. Of the missing ones, under half trace to an unresolved V gene in checked studies; the others have no known cause. V, J and clone size are taken as reported in that table, and D and trimming were inferred from the DNA itself. The sample table holds under 2.5 million clones, of which approximately 90% were seen once. Jointly, the top ten make up 0.37% of the sample.

The sequenced sample consisted of naive CD4+ T cells from PBMCs. The cell subset or site label on this specimen signifies: CD45RA+ positively selected. The TCR comes from a man younger than 35 in good health. Some clones in this sample may be carry-over from other donors' samples. Rearrangement joined TRBV6-1 to TRBJ2-3; 10 nucleotides in the junction match TRBD2. The nucleotide sequence reads as follows: TGTGCCAGCAGTGGCCTGAGCGGGAGGGTCACAGATACGCAGTATTTT. It translates to CASSGLSGRVTDTQYF.